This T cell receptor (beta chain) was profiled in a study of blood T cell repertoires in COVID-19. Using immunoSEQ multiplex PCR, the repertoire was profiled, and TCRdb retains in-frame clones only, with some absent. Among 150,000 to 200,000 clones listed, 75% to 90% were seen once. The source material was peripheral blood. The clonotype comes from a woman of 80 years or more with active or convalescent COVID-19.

In DNA form, the CDR3 reads TGTGCCAGCAGCTTAGTCGGGCCCACCGGGGTGAGCAATCAGCCCCAGCATTTT. Protein: CASSLVGPTGVSNQPQHF. The chain employs TRBV7-2 and TRBJ1-5; D is ambiguous. CDR3 size: 18 residues. Germline CDR1 is SGHTA and CDR2 is FQGNSA. Trimming cost V 1 base and J 1 base, with 17 bases left between them.